This entry concerns a single T cell receptor beta chain. The sample is drawn from a study of blood T cell repertoires in COVID-19. In the study overall: Acute-phase and convalescent COVID-19 samples originated in the United States, Italy and Spain.

Sequencing used immunoSEQ multiplex PCR; TCRdb keeps in-frame clones, though not all of them. In the table there are approximately 160,000 clones, roughly 85% of which are singletons. The V end was cut by 10 bases, the J end by 2 bases, with 15 bases between. The CDR3 sequence is 14 residues long. CDR1 is SNHLY and CDR2 is FYNNEI in the germline V gene. Seattle participants joined during active infection and were tracked over time. The V and J genes are TRBV2 and TRBJ1-5; tentatively, D is TRBD1 (5 bases). This clonotype was sampled from a woman aged 55-70 years with COVID-19, enrolled during active disease. Sequencing was performed on peripheral blood. The CDR3 loop is CATRGTSGNQPQHF. DNA for the CDR3: TGTGCCACACGGGGGACCTCTGGCAATCAGCCCCAGCATTTT.